This T cell receptor (beta chain) derives from a study of T cell repertoires in cytomegalovirus infection. For the study at large: CMV epitopes, recently identified HLA-C-restricted and well-studied HLA-B-restricted, were used. CMV infection plus the matching HLA type was flagged by public TCR beta signatures.

Each CDR3 protein gets one entry after TCRdb re-called the reads with MiXCR. In the table there are about 770,000 distinct CDR3 sequences, about 28% of which are singletons. A few counts support this clonotype. Its antigen is still unknown. Germline values: CDR1 MDHEN, CDR2 SYDVKM. V lost 5 bases to trimming and J lost 5 bases; unmatched junction nucleotides: 12. This CDR3 is 16 amino acids long. Study observations and caveats: Clonotype analysis showed dominance of the ex vivo response by HLA-C-restricted CMV-specific TCR beta clonotypes.

Sequencing used cultured CD8+ T cells from PBMCs, obtained from culture after CMV antigen stimulation. This TCR derives from a human donor in good health (CMV status not recorded). Some clones in this sample may be carry-over from other donors' samples. The V call is TRBV28, the J call TRBJ2-5; 9 bases are a match to TRBD1. The CDR3: CASSPPDRGPMETQYF. The CDR3, as DNA: TGTGCCAGCAGTCCCCCGGACAGGGGACCTATGGAGACCCAGTACTTC.